This T cell receptor (beta chain) was captured by sequencing in a study of blood T cell repertoires in COVID-19. Across the study: The United States, Italy and Spain supplied acute and convalescent COVID-19 samples. Sources were T cells, B-cell-depleted T cells, or PBMCs; the material itself was cDNA or gDNA.

The V gene lost 0 bases and the J gene lost 6 bases, with 13 bases spanning the gap. The CDR3 length is 14 residues. From germline, CDR1 is SGHKS and CDR2 YYEKEE (reference sequence). In the study's own analysis: Reference gene primer amplification gave nucleated cell count estimates. The assay was immunoSEQ multiplex PCR, and TCRdb's table has in-frame clones only and misses some. For V, J and clone size, that table is used; D and trimming come from the DNA. The sample lists roughly 53,000 clones, approximately 80% seen once, with more than 20% in the top ten. The chain joins TRBV5-5 to TRBJ2-7; maybe TRBD1 (5 bases). The sequence derives from a man between 50 and 59 years old with active or convalescent COVID-19. Source material: peripheral blood. CDR3 sequence: CASSLELRDREQYF. The CDR3 region has the DNA TGTGCCAGCAGCTTGGAGCTCAGGGATCGCGAGCAGTACTTC. The variable domain in full, completed from reference TRBV5-5 and TRBJ2-7, reads DAGVTQSPTHLIKTRGQQVTLRCSPISGHKSVSWYQQVLGQGPQFIFQYYEKEERGRGNFPDRFSARQFPNYSSELNVNALLLGDSALYLCASSLELRDREQYFGPGTRLTVT.